Listed here is a single TCR beta chain. Germline values: CDR1 SEHNR, CDR2 FQNEAQ (reference sequence). CDR3 length: 12 amino acids. V dropped 5 bases and J dropped 8 bases, with 12 bases sitting between them. This sample is drawn from a study of T cell responses to AZD1222 COVID-19 vaccine. TCRdb's copy holds only in-frame clones and misses some; the assay was immunoSEQ multiplex PCR. There are some 130,000 clones in the sample; over 85% occur only once, and roughly 7.1% lies in the top ten. The clonotype was recovered from an adult who received the AZD1222 COVID-19 vaccine. Sequenced material: peripheral blood, taken 28 days after the second AZD1222 dose. This sequence joins TRBV7-9 and TRBJ1-1; D is unresolved. This chain's CDR3 is CASSQGLGEAFF. CDR3 coding DNA: TGTGCCAGCAGCCAAGGTCTCGGGGAAGCTTTCTTT. Supplemented by reference TRBV7-9 and TRBJ1-1, the full variable domain reads DTGVSQNPRHKITKRGQNVTFRCDPISEHNRLYWYRQTLGQGPEFLTYFQNEAQLEKSRLLSDRFSAERPKGSFSTLEIQRTEQGDSAMYLCASSQGLGEAFFGQGTRLTVV.